This is a list of T cell receptor beta chains from one sample in a study of radiotherapy plus CTLA-4 blockade in lung cancer. TCRdb's table, derived via immunoSEQ multiplex PCR, lists solely in-frame clones and lacks some. The sample has 55,000 to 65,000 clones, approximately 76% seen once; the top ten hold 2.5% to 3%. The source was peripheral blood, collected from a patient treated with radiotherapy plus ipilimumab. The receptors were gathered from a human donor with non-small cell lung cancer who had a complete response to radiotherapy plus ipilimumab. CDR3s include the opening cysteine and the closing phenylalanine or tryptophan. The order of the fields is D gene, J gene, V gene, CDR3 length, clone size, CDR3 protein, CDR3 DNA. D genes are given only for firm matches. Part of the rows lack a size; the others show once, few, many or a class for expanded clones.

d_gene: NA
j_gene: TRBJ2-1
v_gene: TRBV4-2
len: 15
abundance: NA
CDR3aa: CASEEMGQARGVQFF
CDR3nt: TGTGCCAGCGAAGAGATGGGCCAAGCGCGGGGTGTGCAGTTCTTC

d_gene: TRBD2
j_gene: TRBJ2-3
v_gene: TRBV7-9
len: 15
abundance: NA
CDR3aa: CASSLSGSGTDTQYF
CDR3nt: TGTGCCAGCAGCCTTAGCGGGAGTGGCACAGATACGCAGTATTTT

d_gene: NA
j_gene: TRBJ1-1
v_gene: TRBV2
len: 13
abundance: NA
CDR3aa: CASSEQGNTEAFF
CDR3nt: TGTGCCAGCAGTGAACAGGGGAACACTGAAGCTTTCTTT

d_gene: TRBD1
j_gene: TRBJ1-2
v_gene: TRBV7-2
len: 13
abundance: NA
CDR3aa: CASSFDRGKGYTF
CDR3nt: TGTGCCAGCAGCTTCGACAGGGGGAAGGGCTACACCTTC

d_gene: TRBD1
j_gene: TRBJ1-1
v_gene: TRBV2
len: 15
abundance: NA
CDR3aa: CASIRTGIMNTEAFF
CDR3nt: TGTGCCAGCATCAGGACAGGGATTATGAACACTGAAGCTTTCTTT

d_gene: TRBD1
j_gene: TRBJ2-1
v_gene: TRBV6-1
len: 15
abundance: NA
CDR3aa: CASRRTGGLYNEQFF
CDR3nt: TGTGCCAGCAGACGGACAGGGGGCCTCTACAATGAGCAGTTCTTC

d_gene: NA
j_gene: TRBJ1-2
v_gene: TRBV6-5
len: 14
abundance: few
CDR3aa: CASLLRGGAGGYTF
CDR3nt: TGTGCCAGTCTCCTTCGGGGGGGCGCGGGTGGCTACACCTTC

d_gene: NA
j_gene: TRBJ1-5
v_gene: TRBV6-1
len: 16
abundance: medium-sized
CDR3aa: CASSEALHRDNQPQHF
CDR3nt: TGTGCCAGCAGTGAAGCGCTGCACAGGGACAATCAGCCCCAGCATTTT

d_gene: TRBD1
j_gene: TRBJ1-3
v_gene: TRBV6-5
len: 16
abundance: NA
CDR3aa: CASSSGTGLFGNTIYF
CDR3nt: TGTGCCAGCAGTTCGGGGACAGGGCTTTTTGGAAACACCATATATTTT

d_gene: NA
j_gene: TRBJ2-7
v_gene: TRBV2
len: 14
abundance: NA
CDR3aa: CASKVSGEYYEQYF
CDR3nt: TGTGCCAGCAAAGTCTCTGGAGAATACTACGAGCAGTACTTC

d_gene: TRBD2
j_gene: TRBJ2-2
v_gene: TRBV19
len: 18
abundance: NA
CDR3aa: CATRLAKNPWPNTGELFF
CDR3nt: TGTGCCACAAGACTAGCGAAGAACCCTTGGCCTAACACCGGGGAGCTGTTTTTT

d_gene: NA
j_gene: TRBJ1-6
v_gene: TRBV7-8
len: 17
abundance: NA
CDR3aa: CASSLRGGSRVGSPLHF
CDR3nt: TGTGCCAGCAGCTTAAGGGGAGGCTCCAGGGTGGGTTCACCCCTCCACTTT

d_gene: TRBD1
j_gene: TRBJ1-3
v_gene: TRBV6-1
len: 15
abundance: NA
CDR3aa: CASRPQGASGNTIYF
CDR3nt: TGTGCCAGCAGACCACAGGGGGCGTCCGGAAACACCATATATTTT

d_gene: NA
j_gene: TRBJ1-1
v_gene: TRBV9
len: 15
abundance: NA
CDR3aa: CASSASRGGNTEAFF
CDR3nt: TGTGCCAGCAGCGCGTCCAGAGGAGGGAACACTGAAGCTTTCTTT

d_gene: NA
j_gene: TRBJ2-7
v_gene: TRBV7-9
len: 14
abundance: few
CDR3aa: CASSFGRFAYEQYF
CDR3nt: TGTGCCAGCAGCTTCGGCAGGTTTGCCTACGAGCAGTACTTC

d_gene: NA
j_gene: TRBJ2-1
v_gene: TRBV11-2
len: 12
abundance: NA
CDR3aa: CASSLAGYEQFF
CDR3nt: TGTGCCAGCAGCTTAGCGGGGTATGAGCAGTTCTTC

d_gene: NA
j_gene: TRBJ1-1
v_gene: TRBV28
len: 13
abundance: few
CDR3aa: CASRTALNTEAFF
CDR3nt: TGTGCCAGCAGGACAGCCTTGAACACTGAAGCTTTCTTT

d_gene: TRBD1
j_gene: TRBJ2-1
v_gene: TRBV10-1
len: 13
abundance: NA
CDR3aa: CASSEDPRGEQFF
CDR3nt: TGCGCCAGCAGTGAAGACCCCAGGGGGGAGCAGTTCTTC

d_gene: NA
j_gene: TRBJ2-5
v_gene: TRBV18
len: 13
abundance: NA
CDR3aa: CASSPPGGETQYF
CDR3nt: TGTGCCAGCTCACCCCCCGGCGGAGAGACCCAGTACTTC

d_gene: NA
j_gene: TRBJ2-2
v_gene: TRBV19
len: 15
abundance: NA
CDR3aa: CASSIGGRRPGELFF
CDR3nt: TGTGCCAGTAGTATTGGAGGGCGACGACCCGGGGAGCTGTTTTTT

d_gene: TRBD2
j_gene: TRBJ2-3
v_gene: TRBV9
len: 17
abundance: NA
CDR3aa: CASSRTSGRLGTDTQYF
CDR3nt: TGTGCCAGCAGCAGGACTAGCGGGAGGTTGGGCACAGATACGCAGTATTTT

d_gene: NA
j_gene: TRBJ1-3
v_gene: TRBV27
len: 17
abundance: NA
CDR3aa: CASSALGRGATGNTIYF
CDR3nt: TGTGCCAGCAGTGCGCTGGGGAGGGGAGCAACTGGAAACACCATATATTTT

d_gene: NA
j_gene: TRBJ1-2
v_gene: TRBV10-1
len: 15
abundance: NA
CDR3aa: CASIDGGRWFYGYTF
CDR3nt: TGCGCCAGCATCGATGGAGGGCGATGGTTCTATGGCTACACCTTC

d_gene: TRBD1
j_gene: TRBJ1-2
v_gene: TRBV2
len: 13
abundance: NA
CDR3aa: CASSEWDRHGYTF
CDR3nt: TGTGCCAGCAGTGAGTGGGACAGGCATGGCTACACCTTC

d_gene: NA
j_gene: TRBJ2-2
v_gene: TRBV19
len: 15
abundance: NA
CDR3aa: CASSIGAANTGELFF
CDR3nt: TGTGCCAGTAGTATAGGGGCAGCGAACACCGGGGAGCTGTTTTTT

d_gene: NA
j_gene: TRBJ1-1
v_gene: TRBV5-4
len: 16
abundance: NA
CDR3aa: CASSFVTGQGNTEAFF
CDR3nt: TGTGCCAGCAGCTTCGTTACTGGCCAGGGAAACACTGAAGCTTTCTTT

d_gene: NA
j_gene: TRBJ2-1
v_gene: TRBV28
len: 12
abundance: NA
CDR3aa: CASTEAVGGLVF
CDR3nt: TGTGCCAGCACGGAGGCTGTTGGGGGGTTGGTCTTC

d_gene: NA
j_gene: TRBJ2-7
v_gene: TRBV15
len: 14
abundance: NA
CDR3aa: CATSSRQGGHEQYF
CDR3nt: TGTGCCACCAGCAGTCGGCAGGGGGGCCACGAGCAGTACTTC

d_gene: NA
j_gene: TRBJ2-2
v_gene: TRBV5-1
len: 16
abundance: once
CDR3aa: CASSTGHANIPGELFF
CDR3nt: TGCGCCAGCAGCACGGGACACGCAAATATCCCCGGGGAGCTGTTTTTT

d_gene: TRBD1
j_gene: TRBJ1-5
v_gene: TRBV4-1
len: 17
abundance: NA
CDR3aa: CASSQTLTRGLGQPQHF
CDR3nt: TGCGCCAGCAGCCAAACTCTCACCAGGGGGCTTGGTCAGCCCCAGCATTTT

d_gene: NA
j_gene: TRBJ2-7
v_gene: TRBV5-1
len: 15
abundance: NA
CDR3aa: CASSLPGIGAYEQYF
CDR3nt: TGCGCCAGCAGCCTACCCGGGATCGGAGCCTACGAGCAGTACTTC

d_gene: NA
j_gene: TRBJ1-2
v_gene: TRBV6-5
len: 12
abundance: NA
CDR3aa: CASRGGRHGYAF
CDR3nt: TGTGCCAGCAGGGGGGGGAGGCATGGCTACGCCTTC

d_gene: TRBD1
j_gene: TRBJ2-1
v_gene: TRBV5-1
len: 15
abundance: NA
CDR3aa: CASSPGQGSYNEQFF
CDR3nt: TGCGCCAGCAGCCCAGGACAGGGGTCCTACAATGAGCAGTTCTTC

d_gene: NA
j_gene: TRBJ1-4
v_gene: TRBV18
len: 15
abundance: few
CDR3aa: CASSPEDRPNEKLFF
CDR3nt: TGTGCCAGCTCACCAGAGGACAGACCTAATGAAAAACTGTTTTTT

d_gene: NA
j_gene: TRBJ1-1
v_gene: TRBV7-2
len: 14
abundance: once
CDR3aa: CASSWTVLNTEAFF
CDR3nt: TGTGCCAGCAGCTGGACAGTACTAAACACTGAAGCTTTCTTT

d_gene: TRBD1
j_gene: TRBJ2-1
v_gene: TRBV11-2
len: 16
abundance: NA
CDR3aa: CASRQGQGSRRDEQFF
CDR3nt: TGTGCCAGCAGACAAGGACAGGGCTCGCGCAGGGATGAGCAGTTCTTC

d_gene: NA
j_gene: TRBJ1-2
v_gene: TRBV4-3
len: 15
abundance: NA
CDR3aa: CASSDPRRNIYGYTF
CDR3nt: TGCGCCAGCAGCGACCCTCGGAGAAATATCTATGGCTACACCTTC

d_gene: TRBD2
j_gene: TRBJ2-5
v_gene: TRBV5-1
len: 15
abundance: once
CDR3aa: CASSWGGTSEETQYF
CDR3nt: TGCGCCAGCAGCTGGGGGGGGACTAGCGAAGAGACCCAGTACTTC

d_gene: NA
j_gene: TRBJ2-1
v_gene: TRBV11-2
len: 17
abundance: NA
CDR3aa: CASSPPLRQGLYNEQFF
CDR3nt: TGTGCCAGCAGCCCTCCTTTACGACAGGGACTCTACAATGAGCAGTTCTTC

d_gene: TRBD2
j_gene: TRBJ2-7
v_gene: TRBV10-3
len: 14
abundance: NA
CDR3aa: CAISVAGGSYEQYF
CDR3nt: TGTGCCATCAGTGTAGCGGGGGGGTCCTACGAGCAGTACTTC

d_gene: TRBD2
j_gene: TRBJ2-3
v_gene: TRBV6-1
len: 15
abundance: few
CDR3aa: CASSVLSGGTDTQYF
CDR3nt: TGTGCCAGCAGTGTTCTTAGCGGGGGAACAGATACGCAGTATTTT

d_gene: NA
j_gene: TRBJ1-4
v_gene: TRBV4-2
len: 14
abundance: NA
CDR3aa: CASSPQDLGEKLFF
CDR3nt: TGTGCCAGCAGCCCGCAGGACTTAGGGGAAAAACTGTTTTTT

d_gene: NA
j_gene: TRBJ1-2
v_gene: TRBV28
len: 12
abundance: NA
CDR3aa: CASSGGTGGYTF
CDR3nt: TGTGCCAGCAGTGGGGGGACGGGTGGCTACACCTTC

d_gene: NA
j_gene: TRBJ1-6
v_gene: TRBV18
len: 16
abundance: few
CDR3aa: CASSPDGRAYNSPLHF
CDR3nt: TGTGCCAGCTCCCCCGACGGGAGGGCCTATAATTCACCCCTCCACTTT

d_gene: TRBD2
j_gene: TRBJ2-7
v_gene: TRBV9
len: 16
abundance: NA
CDR3aa: CASSLRSGLATYEQYF
CDR3nt: TGTGCCAGCAGCCTCCGCTCGGGACTAGCCACCTACGAGCAGTACTTC

d_gene: TRBD2
j_gene: TRBJ2-7
v_gene: TRBV27
len: 14
abundance: NA
CDR3aa: CASSSLGGGDEQYF
CDR3nt: TGTGCCAGCAGTTCGTTGGGGGGAGGGGACGAGCAGTACTTC

d_gene: TRBD2
j_gene: TRBJ2-5
v_gene: TRBV11-3
len: 17
abundance: NA
CDR3aa: CASSPGGSGALQETQYF
CDR3nt: TGTGCCAGCAGCCCGGGGGGTAGCGGGGCTCTACAAGAGACCCAGTACTTC

d_gene: TRBD2
j_gene: TRBJ2-7
v_gene: TRBV6-5
len: 16
abundance: NA
CDR3aa: CASSYSRVAGTYEQYF
CDR3nt: TGTGCCAGCAGTTACTCGAGGGTAGCGGGGACCTACGAGCAGTACTTC

d_gene: NA
j_gene: TRBJ1-1
v_gene: TRBV7-2
len: 13
abundance: NA
CDR3aa: CASSSGTYSLAFF
CDR3nt: TGTGCCAGCAGCAGCGGGACTTACAGTCTTGCTTTCTTT

d_gene: TRBD2
j_gene: TRBJ2-5
v_gene: TRBV27
len: 16
abundance: NA
CDR3aa: CASSPLSGRVGETQYF
CDR3nt: TGTGCCAGCAGCCCACTTAGCGGGAGGGTCGGGGAGACCCAGTACTTC

d_gene: TRBD1
j_gene: TRBJ1-1
v_gene: TRBV19
len: 15
abundance: NA
CDR3aa: CASQDRGRLNTEAFF
CDR3nt: TGTGCCAGCCAGGACAGGGGGCGTCTGAACACTGAAGCTTTCTTT